The 20 T cell receptor beta chains below were found in one sample sequenced in a study of beta chain features in type 1 diabetes. Isolated RNA was reverse transcribed in full, so expressed TCRB transcripts were sequenced. Libraries were prepared by immunoSEQ multiplex PCR; TCRdb keeps only in-frame clonotypes and omits some of them. The sample comprises fewer than 900,000 clones, roughly 17% of which are singletons, and about 0.02% rests with the top ten. What was sequenced was naive CD4+ T cells from blood. These receptors all come from a woman under 30 in good health.

This clone occurred a few times. The genes are TRBV7-9 and TRBJ1-2; tentative D call: TRBD1 (6 bases). Trimming removed 5 bases at V and 0 bases at J, with 13 bases between. The CDR3 runs 15 residues. Germline-derived CDR1 and CDR2 are SEHNR and FQNEAQ (reference sequence). CDR3 in amino acids: CASSGYRETNYGYTF. CDR3 nucleotide sequence: TGTGCCAGCAGCGGATACAGGGAGACTAACTATGGCTACACCTTC.

The chain is built from TRBV25-1 and TRBJ2-7; 7 nucleotides agree with TRBD1. J lost 0 bases, V lost 5 bases, and 10 bases had no gene match. The CDR3 contains 16 residues. Germline CDR1 is MGHDK and CDR2 is SYGVNS. The CDR3 sequence is CASSTTGAFLSYEQYF. The CDR3 nucleotides are TGTGCCAGCAGTACAACAGGGGCCTTCCTCTCCTACGAGCAGTACTTC.

The chain recombines TRBV11-2 with TRBJ2-1; D gene ambiguous. CDR3 length equals 15 residues. Trimming took off 0 bases at V and 15 bases at J, with 21 bases between the two ends. From germline, CDR1 is SGHAT and CDR2 FQNNGV. The CDR3 spells CASSLDPVSSSPLFF. Written as DNA, the CDR3 is TGTGCCAGCAGCTTAGATCCGGTGTCTTCTTCTCCTCTGTTCTTC.

The chain recombines TRBV2 with TRBJ1-5, with 9 bases identical to TRBD1. V trimming: 5 bases; J trimming: 5 bases; junction bases outside the gene matches: 4. In germline, CDR1 is SNHLY, CDR2 FYNNEI. This CDR3 comprises 14 residues. The CDR3 region is CASSPTGGDQPQHF. For the CDR3, the DNA is TGTGCCAGCAGTCCTACAGGGGGCGATCAGCCCCAGCATTTT.

The chain combines TRBV11-2 with TRBJ2-5, with TRBD2 matching over 7 bases. Per the germline V gene, CDR1 is SGHAT and CDR2 is FQNNGV. The ends lost 6 bases at V and 5 bases at J; junction bases unmatched: 12. The CDR3 contains 15 residues. The CDR3 sequence: CASRHKPVGGETQYF. The CDR3 DNA reads TGTGCCAGCAGGCACAAACCTGTGGGGGGGGAGACCCAGTACTTC.

In this sample, this clone turned up a few times. The chain employs TRBV23-1 and TRBJ1-1; D is possibly TRBD1 (6 bases). TRBV23-1 is recorded as an ORF, its role being uncertain. The V gene lost 2 bases and the J gene lost 5 bases, with 12 bases spanning the gap. The CDR3 contains 14 residues. The CDR3 loop reads CASSQRRGETEAFF. In DNA, the CDR3 is TGCGCCAGCAGTCAACGAAGGGGGGAAACTGAAGCTTTCTTT.

The sample holds a few counts of this clone. V is TRBV25-1 and J is TRBJ2-6, with D perhaps matching TRBD2 (6 bases). Trimming stripped 7 bases from V and 0 bases from J, with 10 bases between. The CDR3 has 15 residues. Germline V gives CDR1 MGHDK, CDR2 SYGVNS. CDR3 sequence reads: CASKLGGSGANVLTF. DNA for the CDR3: TGTGCCAGCAAATTGGGGGGCTCTGGGGCCAACGTCCTGACTTTC.

This clone was detected only a few times. The rearrangement uses TRBV10-3 and TRBJ2-1, with 7 bases identical to TRBD2. The V and J ends lost 3 bases and 6 bases, in that order; junction bases with no gene match: 8. Germline V CDR1 and CDR2: ENHRY, SYGVKD. The length of the CDR3 is 15 residues. DNA of the CDR3: TGTGCCATCAGTGAAACGGGAGGCCCCAGCAATGAGCAGTTCTTC. Translation: CAISETGGPSNEQFF.

This clone was counted only a few times. At the DNA level, this CDR3 is encoded by other sequences in the same sample as well. The chain couples TRBV20-1 to TRBJ2-7; weak D call: TRBD1 (5 bases). The CDR3 spans 11 residues. Germline loops: CDR1 DFQATT, CDR2 SNEGSKA (reference sequence). The ends were cut back, 6 bases at V and 4 bases at J, with 10 bases in the middle. The CDR3 reads CSARAVYEQYF. CDR3 in DNA: TGCAGTGCCAGGGCCGTGTACGAGCAGTACTTC.

This chain links TRBV18 with TRBJ1-1, with D perhaps matching TRBD1 (6 bases). Germline CDR1 KGHSH, CDR2 LQKENI. The V end lost 4 bases, the J end lost 5 bases, and 23 bases lay between the germline ends. The CDR3 runs 17 residues. CDR3 in DNA: TGTGCCAGCTCACTCGGTGGGACAACCTCAGGGAGGACTGAAGCTTTCTTT. Amino acid sequence: CASSLGGTTSGRTEAFF.

In this sample, this clone turned up a few times. V is TRBV7-9 and J is TRBJ1-2, with TRBD1 matching 8 bases. Trimming took 5 bases from V and 8 from J; bases not matched to a gene: 10. The CDR3 is 14 residues long. Germline V gives CDR1 SEHNR, CDR2 FQNEAQ (reference sequence). The CDR3 DNA follows: TGTGCCAGCAGCCCCCCACAGGGGGGTAGGGGCTACACCTTC. Translated: CASSPPQGGRGYTF.

This clone was recorded a few times. The chain links TRBV27 to TRBJ2-5; no clear D. The germline V gene has CDR1 MNHEY and CDR2 SMNVEV (reference sequence). The CDR3 spans 13 residues. V was shortened by 8 bases and J by 3 bases, with 13 bases between the two germline ends. The CDR3 DNA follows: TGTGCCAGCGGTAGGAGCTTTGAAGAGACCCAGTACTTC. It yields the protein CASGRSFEETQYF.

The chain links TRBV6-6 to TRBJ1-4; D is perhaps TRBD1 (6 bases). From germline, CDR1 is MNHNY and CDR2 SVGAGI (reference sequence). This CDR3 has 14 residues. V lost 11 bases, J lost 0 bases, and 13 bases lay in between. This CDR3 reads CAASRDTTNEKLFF. The CDR3 DNA reads TGTGCCGCTTCCCGGGACACAACTAATGAAAAACTGTTTTTT.

This clone was counted between two and nine times. The chain is built from TRBV18 and TRBJ1-3; a weak D match, TRBD1 (5 bases). The germline V gene has CDR1 KGHSH and CDR2 LQKENI. Between the trimmed V and J ends, which lost 4 bases and 4 bases, there was a span of 14 bases. This CDR3 spans 15 amino acids. The CDR3 spells CASSLSPGWGNTIYF. Here the CDR3 DNA reads TGTGCCAGCTCACTCTCGCCAGGGTGGGGAAACACCATATATTTT.

This clone turned up a few times. This chain joins TRBV7-2 and TRBJ1-1; D remains unclear. CDR3 size: 14 residues. Germline V gene data show CDR1 as SGHTA and CDR2 as FQGNSA. Trimming left V 1 base short and J 6 bases short, with 12 bases between. DNA of the CDR3: TGTGCCAGCAGCTTAGAGCGGGGTATTTCTGAAGCTTTCTTT. Its translation is CASSLERGISEAFF.

This clone was detected a few times. This chain uses TRBV4-3 with TRBJ1-2; TRBD1 agrees at 9 bases. V trimming: 0 bases; J trimming: 4 bases; junction bases outside the gene matches: 3. The CDR3 loop spans 15 amino acids. The V gene's germline CDR1 is LGHNA and CDR2 YSLEER. CDR3 loop: CASSQEPTGGYGYTF. The CDR3 nucleotides read TGCGCCAGCAGCCAAGAGCCGACAGGGGGCTATGGCTACACCTTC.

This clone was detected a few times. V is TRBV28 and J is TRBJ2-1; 10 positions match TRBD1. This CDR3 comprises 15 residues. From germline, CDR1 is MDHEN and CDR2 SYDVKM. V lost 4 bases, J lost 2 bases, and 2 bases stayed unmatched. The CDR3 loop is CASSSGTGAYNEQFF. In DNA, the CDR3 is TGTGCCAGCAGTTCTGGGACAGGGGCCTACAATGAGCAGTTCTTC.

The genes are TRBV9 and TRBJ2-1; 7 bases are a match to TRBD1. CDR1 is SGDLS, CDR2 YYNGEE, per germline. This CDR3 is built from 17 residues. The trim removed 3 bases at V and 7 bases at J, leaving 16 bases unmatched. CDR3 amino acids: CASSAYSGDSGRNEQFF. The CDR3 nucleotides read TGTGCCAGCAGCGCCTACTCCGGGGACAGCGGAAGAAATGAGCAGTTCTTC.

This clone was detected only a few times. The sample carries other DNA sequences with the same CDR3. This chain connects TRBV7-9 to TRBJ1-4; TRBD1 is a possible D gene (5 bases). From germline, CDR1 is SEHNR and CDR2 FQNEAQ (reference sequence). Trimming stripped 4 bases from V and 5 bases from J, with 11 bases between. The CDR3 covers 14 residues. CDR3 region: CASSSDSTNEKLFF. CDR3 bases: TGTGCCAGCAGCTCCGACAGTACCAATGAAAAACTGTTTTTT. Variable domain in full (rest from reference TRBV7-9 and TRBJ1-4): DTGVSQNPRHKITKRGQNVTFRCDPISEHNRLYWYRQTLGQGPEFLTYFQNEAQLEKSRLLSDRFSAERPKGSFSTLEIQRTEQGDSAMYLCASSSDSTNEKLFFGSGTQLSVL.

This clone was counted a few times. The CDR3 loop reads CASSARRGGDAYEQYF. The CDR3 DNA sequence: TGTGCCAGCAGCGCCCGCAGGGGCGGGGACGCCTACGAGCAGTACTTC. V usage is TRBV11-2 and J usage is TRBJ2-7; D tentatively fits TRBD1 or TRBD2 (6 bases each). In germline, CDR1 is SGHAT, CDR2 FQNNGV. Trimming removed 5 bases at V and 2 bases at J, with 19 bases between. The CDR3 has 16 amino acids. Looking up the rest from reference TRBV11-2 and TRBJ2-7 gives the full variable domain: EAGVAQSPRYKIIEKRQSVAFWCNPISGHATLYWYQQILGQGPKLLIQFQNNGVVDDSQLPKDRFSAERLKGVDSTLKIQPAKLEDSAVYLCASSARRGGDAYEQYFGPGTRLTVT.